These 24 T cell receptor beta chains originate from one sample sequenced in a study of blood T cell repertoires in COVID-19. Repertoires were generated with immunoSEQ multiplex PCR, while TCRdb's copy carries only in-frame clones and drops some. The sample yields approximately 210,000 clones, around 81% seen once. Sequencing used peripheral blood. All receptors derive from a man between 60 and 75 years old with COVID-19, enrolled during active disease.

CDR3 sequence (DNA): TGTGCCAGCAGCCGGGGGTACCCCCGGGGAGAGACCCAGTACTTC. This sequence encodes CASSRGYPRGETQYF. The chain has TRBV5-6 and TRBJ2-5; a weak D match, TRBD2 (6 bases). This CDR3 region has 15 residues. The germline V gene encodes CDR1 SGHDT and CDR2 YYEEEE. V was shortened by 4 bases and J by 4 bases, with 17 bases between the two germline ends.

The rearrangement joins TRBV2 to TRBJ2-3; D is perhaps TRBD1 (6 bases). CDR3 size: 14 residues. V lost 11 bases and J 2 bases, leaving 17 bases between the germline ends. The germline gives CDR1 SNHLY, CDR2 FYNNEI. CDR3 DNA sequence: TGTGCCCTCAGGAGACAGGCACTCACAGATACGCAGTATTTT. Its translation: CALRRQALTDTQYF.

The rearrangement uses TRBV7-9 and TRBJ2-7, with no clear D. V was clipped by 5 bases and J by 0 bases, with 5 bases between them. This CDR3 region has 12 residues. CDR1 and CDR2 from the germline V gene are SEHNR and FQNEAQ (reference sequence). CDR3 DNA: TGTGCCAGCAGCCGGTCCTCCTACGAGCAGTACTTC. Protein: CASSRSSYEQYF.

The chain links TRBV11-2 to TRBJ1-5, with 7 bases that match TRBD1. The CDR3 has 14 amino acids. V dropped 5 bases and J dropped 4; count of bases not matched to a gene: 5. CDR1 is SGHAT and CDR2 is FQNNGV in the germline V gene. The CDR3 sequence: CASSPGQSNQPQHF. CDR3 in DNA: TGTGCCAGCAGCCCGGGACAGAGTAATCAGCCCCAGCATTTT.

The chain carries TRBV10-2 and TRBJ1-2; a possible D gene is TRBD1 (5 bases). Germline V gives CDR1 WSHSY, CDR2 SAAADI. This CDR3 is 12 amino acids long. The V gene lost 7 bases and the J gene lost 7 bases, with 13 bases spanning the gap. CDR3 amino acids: CASTQRGFGYTF. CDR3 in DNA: TGCGCCAGCACCCAAAGGGGCTTTGGCTACACCTTC.

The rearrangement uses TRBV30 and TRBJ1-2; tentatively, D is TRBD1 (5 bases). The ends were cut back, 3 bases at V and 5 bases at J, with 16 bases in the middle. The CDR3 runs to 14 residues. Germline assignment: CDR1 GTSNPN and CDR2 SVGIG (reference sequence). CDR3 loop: CAWSPGGGGYGYTF. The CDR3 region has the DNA TGTGCCTGGAGCCCGGGGGGGGGAGGGTATGGCTACACCTTC.

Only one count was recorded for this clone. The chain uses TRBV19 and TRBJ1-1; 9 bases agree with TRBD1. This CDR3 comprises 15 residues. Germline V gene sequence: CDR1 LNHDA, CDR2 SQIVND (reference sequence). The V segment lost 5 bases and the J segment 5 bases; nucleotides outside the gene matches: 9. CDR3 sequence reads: CASSQPGTGRTEAFF. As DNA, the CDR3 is TGTGCCAGTAGTCAACCCGGGACAGGGAGAACTGAAGCTTTCTTT.

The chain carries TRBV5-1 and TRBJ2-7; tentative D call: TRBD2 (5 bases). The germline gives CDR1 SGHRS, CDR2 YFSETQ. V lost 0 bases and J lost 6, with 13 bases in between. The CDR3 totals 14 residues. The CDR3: CASSLGGDAIEQYF. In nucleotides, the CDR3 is TGCGCCAGCAGCTTGGGGGGAGATGCCATCGAGCAGTACTTC.

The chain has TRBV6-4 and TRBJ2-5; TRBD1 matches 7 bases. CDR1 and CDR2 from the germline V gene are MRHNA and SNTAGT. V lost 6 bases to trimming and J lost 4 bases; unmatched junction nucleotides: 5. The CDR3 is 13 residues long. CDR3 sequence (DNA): TGTGCCAGCAGCCTGACAGGGCGAGAGACCCAGTACTTC. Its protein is CASSLTGRETQYF.

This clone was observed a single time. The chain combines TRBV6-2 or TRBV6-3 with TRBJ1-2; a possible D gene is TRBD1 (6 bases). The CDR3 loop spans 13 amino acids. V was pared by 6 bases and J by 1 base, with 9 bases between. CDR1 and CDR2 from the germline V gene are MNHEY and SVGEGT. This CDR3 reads CASSNRVNYGYTF. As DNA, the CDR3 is TGTGCCAGCAGCAACAGGGTTAACTATGGCTACACCTTC.

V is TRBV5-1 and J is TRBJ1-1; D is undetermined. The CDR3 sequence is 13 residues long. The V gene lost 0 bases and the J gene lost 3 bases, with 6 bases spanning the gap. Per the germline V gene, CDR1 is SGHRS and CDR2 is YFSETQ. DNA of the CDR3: TGCGCCAGCAGCTTGGGTACGGACACTGAAGCTTTCTTT. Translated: CASSLGTDTEAFF.

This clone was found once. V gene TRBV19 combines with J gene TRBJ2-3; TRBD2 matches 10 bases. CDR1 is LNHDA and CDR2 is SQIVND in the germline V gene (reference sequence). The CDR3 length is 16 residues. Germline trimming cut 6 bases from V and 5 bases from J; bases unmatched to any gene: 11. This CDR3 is CASRSPTSGLVDTQYF. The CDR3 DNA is TGTGCCAGTAGATCTCCGACTAGCGGGTTGGTAGATACGCAGTATTTT.

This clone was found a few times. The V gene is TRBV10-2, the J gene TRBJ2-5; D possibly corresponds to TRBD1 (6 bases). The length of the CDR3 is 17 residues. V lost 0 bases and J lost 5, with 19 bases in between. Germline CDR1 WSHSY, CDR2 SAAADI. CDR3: CASSESPYRVPRETQYF. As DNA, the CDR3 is TGCGCCAGCAGTGAGTCCCCCTACAGGGTGCCCAGGGAGACCCAGTACTTC.

CDR3 in amino acids: CASSLSNYGYTF. Here the CDR3 DNA reads TGTGCCAGCAGCTTAAGCAACTATGGCTACACCTTC. The chain joins TRBV7-9 to TRBJ1-2, with unresolved D. The V gene lost 2 bases and the J gene lost 2 bases, with 3 bases spanning the gap. Germline values: CDR1 SEHNR, CDR2 FQNEAQ (reference sequence). The CDR3 spans 12 residues.

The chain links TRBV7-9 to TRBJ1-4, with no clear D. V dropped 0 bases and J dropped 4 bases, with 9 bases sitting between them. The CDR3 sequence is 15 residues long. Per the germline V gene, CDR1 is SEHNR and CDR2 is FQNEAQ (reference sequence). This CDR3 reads CASSLAIAGNEKLFF. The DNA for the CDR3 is TGTGCCAGCAGCTTAGCGATAGCTGGTAATGAAAAACTGTTTTTT.

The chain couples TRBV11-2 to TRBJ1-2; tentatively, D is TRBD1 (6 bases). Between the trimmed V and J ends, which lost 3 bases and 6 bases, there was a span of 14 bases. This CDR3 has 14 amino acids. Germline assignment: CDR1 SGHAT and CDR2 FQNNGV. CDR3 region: CASSFPRAGDGYTF. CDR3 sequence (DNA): TGTGCCAGCAGCTTCCCTAGGGCAGGGGATGGCTACACCTTC.

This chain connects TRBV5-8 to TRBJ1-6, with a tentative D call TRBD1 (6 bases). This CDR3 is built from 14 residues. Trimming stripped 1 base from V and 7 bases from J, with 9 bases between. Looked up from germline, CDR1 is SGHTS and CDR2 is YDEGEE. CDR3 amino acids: CASSLKGGNSPLHF. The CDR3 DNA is TGTGCCAGCAGCTTGAAGGGGGGGAATTCACCCCTCCACTTT. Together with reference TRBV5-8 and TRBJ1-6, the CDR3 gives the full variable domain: EAGVTQSPTHLIKTRGQQATLRCSPISGHTSVYWYQQALGLGLQFLLWYDEGEERNRGNFPPRFSGRQFPNYSSELNVNALELEDSALYLCASSLKGGNSPLHFGNGTRLTVT.

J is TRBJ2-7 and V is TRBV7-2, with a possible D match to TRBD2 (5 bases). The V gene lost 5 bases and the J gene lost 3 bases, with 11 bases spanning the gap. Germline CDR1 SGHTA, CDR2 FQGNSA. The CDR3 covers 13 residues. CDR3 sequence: CASSEGRYYEQYF. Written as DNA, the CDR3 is TGTGCCAGCAGCGAGGGCCGATACTACGAGCAGTACTTC. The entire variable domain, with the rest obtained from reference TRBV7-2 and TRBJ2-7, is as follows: GAGVSQSPSNKVTEKGKDVELRCDPISGHTALYWYRQSLGQGLEFLIYFQGNSAPDKSGLPSDRFSAERTGGSVSTLTIQRTQQEDSAVYLCASSEGRYYEQYFGPGTRLTVT.

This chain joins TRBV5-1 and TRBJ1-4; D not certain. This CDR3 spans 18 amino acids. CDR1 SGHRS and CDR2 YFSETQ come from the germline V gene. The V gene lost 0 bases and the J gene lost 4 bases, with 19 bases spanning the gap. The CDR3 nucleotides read TGCGCCAGCAGCTTGGCCCCCAAAGGGAGGGCGAATAATGAAAAACTGTTTTTT. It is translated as CASSLAPKGRANNEKLFF.

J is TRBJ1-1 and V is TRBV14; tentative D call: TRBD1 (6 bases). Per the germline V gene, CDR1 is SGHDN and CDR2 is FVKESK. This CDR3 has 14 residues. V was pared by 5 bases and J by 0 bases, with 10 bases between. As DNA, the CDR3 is TGTGCCAGCAGCTTAGACAGGCTGAACACTGAAGCTTTCTTT. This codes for CASSLDRLNTEAFF. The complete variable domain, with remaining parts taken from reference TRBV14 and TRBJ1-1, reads EAGVTQFPSHSVIEKGQTVTLRCDPISGHDNLYWYRRVMGKEIKFLLHFVKESKQDESGMPNNRFLAERTGGTYSTLKVQPAELEDSGVYFCASSLDRLNTEAFFGQGTRLTVV.

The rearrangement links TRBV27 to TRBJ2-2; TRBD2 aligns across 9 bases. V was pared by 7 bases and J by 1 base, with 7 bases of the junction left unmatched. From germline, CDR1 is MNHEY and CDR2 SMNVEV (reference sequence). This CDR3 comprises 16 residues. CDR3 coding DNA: TGTGCCAGCACCACCCGACTAGCGGTGAACACCGGGGAGCTGTTTTTT. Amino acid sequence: CASTTRLAVNTGELFF.

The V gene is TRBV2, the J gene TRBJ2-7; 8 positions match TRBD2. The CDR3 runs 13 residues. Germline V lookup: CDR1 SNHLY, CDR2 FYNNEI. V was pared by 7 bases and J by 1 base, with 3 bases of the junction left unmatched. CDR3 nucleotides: TGTGCCAGCATTCTAGCGGGTTCCTACGAGCAGTACTTC. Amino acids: CASILAGSYEQYF.

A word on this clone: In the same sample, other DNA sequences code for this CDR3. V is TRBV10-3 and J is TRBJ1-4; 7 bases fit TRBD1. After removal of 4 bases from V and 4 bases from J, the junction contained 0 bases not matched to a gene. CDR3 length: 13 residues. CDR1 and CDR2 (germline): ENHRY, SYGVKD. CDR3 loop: CAISGQGNEKLFF. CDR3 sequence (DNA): TGTGCCATCAGTGGACAGGGTAATGAAAAACTGTTTTTT.

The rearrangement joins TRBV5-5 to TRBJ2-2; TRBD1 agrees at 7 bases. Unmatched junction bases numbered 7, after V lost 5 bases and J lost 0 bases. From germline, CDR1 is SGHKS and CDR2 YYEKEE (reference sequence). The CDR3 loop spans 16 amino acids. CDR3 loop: CASRVDRNSNTGELFF. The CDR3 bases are TGTGCCAGCAGAGTGGACAGGAACTCGAACACCGGGGAGCTGTTTTTT.